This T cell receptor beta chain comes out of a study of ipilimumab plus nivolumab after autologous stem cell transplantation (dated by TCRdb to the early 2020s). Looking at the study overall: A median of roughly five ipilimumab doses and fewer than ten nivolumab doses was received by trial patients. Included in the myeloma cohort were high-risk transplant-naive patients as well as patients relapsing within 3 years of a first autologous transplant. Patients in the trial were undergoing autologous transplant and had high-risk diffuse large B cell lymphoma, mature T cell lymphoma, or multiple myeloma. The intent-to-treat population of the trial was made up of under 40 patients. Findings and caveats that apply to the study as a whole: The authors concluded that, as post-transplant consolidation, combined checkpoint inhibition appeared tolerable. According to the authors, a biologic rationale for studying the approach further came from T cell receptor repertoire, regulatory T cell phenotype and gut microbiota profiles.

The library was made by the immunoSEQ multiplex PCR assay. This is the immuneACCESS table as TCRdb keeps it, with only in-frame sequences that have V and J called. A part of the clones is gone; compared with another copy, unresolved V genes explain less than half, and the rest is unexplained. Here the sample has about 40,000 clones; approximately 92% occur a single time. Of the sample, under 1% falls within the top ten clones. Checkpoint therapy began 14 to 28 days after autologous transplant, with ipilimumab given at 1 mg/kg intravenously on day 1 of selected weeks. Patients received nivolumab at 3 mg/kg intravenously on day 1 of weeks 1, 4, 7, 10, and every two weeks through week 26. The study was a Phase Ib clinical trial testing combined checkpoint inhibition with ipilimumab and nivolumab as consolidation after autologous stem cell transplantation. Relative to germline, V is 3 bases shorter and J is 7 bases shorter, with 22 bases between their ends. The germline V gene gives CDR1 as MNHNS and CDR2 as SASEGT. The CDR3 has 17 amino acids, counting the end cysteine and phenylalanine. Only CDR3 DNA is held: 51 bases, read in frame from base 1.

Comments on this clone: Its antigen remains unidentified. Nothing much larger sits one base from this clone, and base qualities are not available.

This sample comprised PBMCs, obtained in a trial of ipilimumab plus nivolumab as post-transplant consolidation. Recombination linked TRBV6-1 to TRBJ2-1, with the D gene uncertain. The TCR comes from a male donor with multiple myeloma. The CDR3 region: CASSDLRPWEGINEQFF. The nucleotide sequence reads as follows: TGTGCCAGCAGTGACCTTAGACCGTGGGAAGGGATAAATGAGCAGTTCTTC.